This passage covers 23 T cell receptor beta chains from one sample sequenced in a study of CD4+ T cells in melanoma. Measured with immunoSEQ multiplex PCR; TCRdb has only the in-frame clones, and not every one. The sample includes more than 13,000 clones, approximately 80% of them seen just once. Sequencing was performed on cells from a culture (not recorded whether cultured in vitro). The receptor set was obtained from a human donor with melanoma.

The chain links TRBV10-1 to TRBJ2-3, with TRBD2 identical over 8 bases. Germline V lookup: CDR1 WNHNN, CDR2 SYGVQD (reference sequence). The CDR3 is 14 residues long. The V segment lost 4 bases and the J segment 4 bases; nucleotides outside the gene matches: 4. CDR3 DNA: TGCGCCAGCAGTGTGACTAGCGAGTCAGATACGCAGTATTTT. Encoded protein: CASSVTSESDTQYF.

The chain joins TRBV7-2 to TRBJ2-3, with D hard to call. V shed 6 bases and J shed 6 bases, with 10 bases lying between them. The CDR3 is 12 residues long. The germline CDR1 and CDR2 sequences are SGHTA and FQGNSA. CDR3 amino acids: CASSLNRDTQYF. CDR3 DNA sequence: TGTGCCAGCAGTCTGAATCGGGATACGCAGTATTTT.

The gene calls are TRBV9 and TRBJ1-1; 10 positions match TRBD1. Germline V gene data show CDR1 as SGDLS and CDR2 as YYNGEE. Trimming took 0 bases from V and 8 from J; bases not matched to a gene: 4. This CDR3 has 14 residues. The CDR3 DNA reads TGTGCCAGCAGCGTAGTTGGGACAGGGGAGGAAGCTTTCTTT. Its translation: CASSVVGTGEEAFF.

This clone was picked up one time. The chain is built from TRBV7-7 and TRBJ2-5; perhaps TRBD2 as D (5 bases). Trimming left V 5 bases short and J 5 bases short, with 9 bases between. Looked up from germline, CDR1 is SSHAT and CDR2 is FNYEAQ (reference sequence). The CDR3 spans 12 residues. This CDR3 reads CASSQTGETQYF. CDR3 DNA: TGTGCCAGCAGCCAAACGGGGGAGACCCAGTACTTC.

This chain uses TRBV29-1 with TRBJ1-2; D ambiguous. The CDR3 is 12 residues long. The germline CDR1 and CDR2 sequences are SQVTM and ANQGSEA. The V gene lost 3 bases and the J gene lost 4 bases, with 9 bases spanning the gap. CDR3 in DNA: TGCAGCGTTGATGCGGATACCTATGGCTACACCTTC. This sequence encodes CSVDADTYGYTF.

The sample holds one count of this clone. The J gene is TRBJ1-3, the V gene TRBV7-2, with D possibly matching TRBD1 (6 bases). The CDR3 contains 15 residues. V dropped 5 bases and J dropped 6 bases, with 17 bases sitting between them. Germline CDR1 SGHTA, CDR2 FQGNSA. Written as DNA, the CDR3 is TGTGCCAGCAGCAACAACAGGGTTCGCGAAAACACCATATATTTT. This translates into CASSNNRVRENTIYF. The variable domain in full, completed from reference TRBV7-2 and TRBJ1-3, reads GAGVSQSPSNKVTEKGKDVELRCDPISGHTALYWYRQSLGQGLEFLIYFQGNSAPDKSGLPSDRFSAERTGGSVSTLTIQRTQQEDSAVYLCASSNNRVRENTIYFGEGSWLTVV.

The genes are TRBV23-1 and TRBJ1-3; D remains unclear. TRBV23-1 qualifies as an ORF whose function is uncertain. There are 15 residues in the CDR3. The ends were cut back, 0 bases at V and 4 bases at J, with 10 bases in the middle. CDR3 in amino acids: CASSQSGGRGNTIYF. The CDR3 DNA reads as TGCGCCAGCAGTCAATCGGGCGGGAGAGGAAACACCATATATTTT.

V is TRBV7-6 and J is TRBJ2-4, with D perhaps matching TRBD2 (6 bases). This CDR3 contains 15 residues. Germline assignment: CDR1 SGHVS and CDR2 FNYEAQ. Trimming took off 5 bases at V and 0 bases at J, with 11 bases between the two ends. CDR3 nucleotide sequence: TGTGCCAGCAGCCCCGGAGGGGTAGCCAAAAACATTCAGTACTTC. Amino acid sequence: CASSPGGVAKNIQYF.

This clone was observed a handful of times. In nucleotides, the CDR3 is TGTGCCAGCAGTTACCGGACTGGCAGCACAGATACGCAGTATTTT. Translating it yields CASSYRTGSTDTQYF. V usage is TRBV6-5 and J usage is TRBJ2-3, with D possibly being TRBD2 (5 bases). The germline gives CDR1 MNHEY, CDR2 SVGAGI. With 2 bases removed from V and 0 bases from J, the gap between germline ends came to 9 bases. CDR3 length equals 15 residues.

The chain joins TRBV7-3 to TRBJ2-1, with TRBD2 identical over 12 bases. There are 15 residues in the CDR3. Germline V gene sequence: CDR1 SGHTA, CDR2 FQGTGA. Losses at the gene ends were 5 bases for V and 7 bases for J; bases not matched to a gene: 6. This CDR3 is CASSPRLAGVNEQFF. The CDR3 region has the DNA TGTGCCAGCAGCCCCAGACTAGCGGGGGTAAATGAGCAGTTCTTC.

The chain couples TRBV9 to TRBJ1-2, with D hard to call. The V and J ends lost 2 bases and 2 bases respectively, with 13 bases between them. The germline gives CDR1 SGDLS, CDR2 YYNGEE. The CDR3 loop spans 15 amino acids. In DNA, the CDR3 is TGTGCCAGCAGCGTTGATCCCTGGGGAAACTATGGCTACACCTTC. Protein sequence: CASSVDPWGNYGYTF.

The chain joins TRBV4-1 to TRBJ1-5, with D hard to call. V lost 0 bases to trimming and J lost 5 bases, with 11 bases between them. Germline V gene data show CDR1 as MGHRA and CDR2 as YSYEKL. CDR3 length: 15 residues. The DNA of the CDR3 is TGCGCCAGCAGCCAAGATTGGGCAGTCTATCAGCCCCAGCATTTT. This encodes CASSQDWAVYQPQHF.

This clone was seen only a few times. The rearrangement joins TRBV5-4 to TRBJ2-5; 8 positions match TRBD2. CDR1 is SGHNT and CDR2 is YYREEE in the germline V gene (reference sequence). With V trimmed by 4 bases and J by 2 bases, 10 bases remained unmatched. The length of the CDR3 is 16 residues. The CDR3, as DNA: TGTGCCAGCAGCACGGGGCCACTAGCGGCGCAAGAGACCCAGTACTTC. Translation: CASSTGPLAAQETQYF.

This sequence joins TRBV4-2 and TRBJ1-1; a weak D match, TRBD1 (5 bases). With 4 bases removed from V and 1 base from J, the gap between germline ends came to 13 bases. The germline CDR1 and CDR2 sequences are LGHNA and YNFKEQ. There are 15 residues in the CDR3. This CDR3 reads CASSPLSRGNTEAFF. CDR3 DNA sequence: TGTGCCAGCAGCCCACTGTCGAGGGGGAACACTGAAGCTTTCTTT.

The chain couples TRBV19 to TRBJ1-2; D might be TRBD1 (5 bases). Germline V gene sequence: CDR1 LNHDA, CDR2 SQIVND (reference sequence). Trimming took off 7 bases at V and 4 bases at J, with 13 bases between the two ends. The CDR3 has 13 residues. CDR3 DNA: TGTGCCAGTACCAAAGTTGGGGCCTATGGCTACACCTTC. Translated, it gives CASTKVGAYGYTF.

The chain combines TRBV7-8 with TRBJ2-2; 15 nucleotides match TRBD2. The length of the CDR3 is 16 residues. The junction had 5 bases not matched to a gene; V was cut back by 8 bases and J by 4 bases. Per the germline V gene, CDR1 is SGHVS and CDR2 is FQNEAQ. CDR3 in amino acids: CASCWTSGGVTGELFF. The CDR3 DNA is TGTGCCAGCTGCTGGACTAGCGGGGGGGTCACCGGGGAGCTGTTTTTT.

This clone was observed a handful of times. The chain recombines TRBV6-5 with TRBJ1-5; D may be TRBD1 (5 bases). This CDR3 has 14 residues. V lost 5 bases to trimming and J lost 7 bases, with 15 bases between them. The germline CDR1 and CDR2 sequences are MNHEY and SVGAGI. The CDR3 DNA reads as TGTGCCAGCAGTACCCGCGGGGCGAGGCAGCCCCAGCATTTT. As protein: CASSTRGARQPQHF.

CDR3 DNA sequence: TGTGCCAGCATAGTGGGGAGACCAAACACTGAAGCTTTCTTT. Translated, it gives CASIVGRPNTEAFF. The chain is built from TRBV6-1 and TRBJ1-1, with D uncertain. Trimming shortened V by 7 bases and J by 2 bases, and 14 bases separated the two germline ends. Germline loops: CDR1 MNHNS, CDR2 SASEGT. CDR3 size: 14 residues.

The table lists this clone with a few counts. V and J are TRBV7-9 and TRBJ1-4; possibly TRBD1 for D (5 bases). The CDR3 runs 13 residues. The germline CDR1 and CDR2 sequences are SEHNR and FQNEAQ (reference sequence). V shed 5 bases and J shed 10 bases, with 14 bases lying between them. The CDR3 region has the DNA TGTGCCAGCAGCGACGCCGGGGCCGGAAAACTGTTTTTT. Translating gives CASSDAGAGKLFF.

The J gene is TRBJ1-2, the V gene TRBV5-4, with a tentative D call TRBD1 (5 bases). The CDR3 sequence is 14 residues long. With 3 bases removed from V and 6 bases from J, the gap between germline ends came to 15 bases. Germline V gene data show CDR1 as SGHNT and CDR2 as YYREEE (reference sequence). The CDR3 sequence: CASSYRDWGNGYTF. DNA of the CDR3: TGTGCCAGCAGCTACCGGGACTGGGGGAATGGCTACACCTTC.

V usage is TRBV5-1 and J usage is TRBJ1-5, with 9 positions matching TRBD1. CDR1 is SGHRS, CDR2 YFSETQ, per germline. V dropped 4 bases and J dropped 6; count of bases not matched to a gene: 5. The length of the CDR3 is 14 residues. CDR3 sequence reads: CASSPDRGGQPQHF. The CDR3 nucleotides are TGCGCCAGCAGCCCGGACAGGGGTGGTCAGCCCCAGCATTTT.

The chain uses TRBV19 and TRBJ1-2; TRBD1 aligns across 9 bases. J lost 2 bases, V lost 6 bases, and 16 bases had no gene match. Germline CDR1 is LNHDA and CDR2 is SQIVND (reference sequence). This CDR3 has 18 amino acids. The CDR3 nucleotides are TGTGCCAGTAGACTGGACAGGGGAGGTTTGGCGGCGAACTATGGCTACACCTTC. Amino acid sequence: CASRLDRGGLAANYGYTF.

The V and J genes are TRBV7-8 and TRBJ1-1; the D gene is possibly TRBD1 (5 bases). Germline loops: CDR1 SGHVS, CDR2 FQNEAQ. V was clipped by 7 bases and J by 4 bases, with 16 bases between them. CDR3 length equals 14 residues. The CDR3 spells CASIRDFDRTEAFF. Here the CDR3 DNA reads TGTGCCAGCATCCGGGACTTCGATCGCACTGAAGCTTTCTTT.